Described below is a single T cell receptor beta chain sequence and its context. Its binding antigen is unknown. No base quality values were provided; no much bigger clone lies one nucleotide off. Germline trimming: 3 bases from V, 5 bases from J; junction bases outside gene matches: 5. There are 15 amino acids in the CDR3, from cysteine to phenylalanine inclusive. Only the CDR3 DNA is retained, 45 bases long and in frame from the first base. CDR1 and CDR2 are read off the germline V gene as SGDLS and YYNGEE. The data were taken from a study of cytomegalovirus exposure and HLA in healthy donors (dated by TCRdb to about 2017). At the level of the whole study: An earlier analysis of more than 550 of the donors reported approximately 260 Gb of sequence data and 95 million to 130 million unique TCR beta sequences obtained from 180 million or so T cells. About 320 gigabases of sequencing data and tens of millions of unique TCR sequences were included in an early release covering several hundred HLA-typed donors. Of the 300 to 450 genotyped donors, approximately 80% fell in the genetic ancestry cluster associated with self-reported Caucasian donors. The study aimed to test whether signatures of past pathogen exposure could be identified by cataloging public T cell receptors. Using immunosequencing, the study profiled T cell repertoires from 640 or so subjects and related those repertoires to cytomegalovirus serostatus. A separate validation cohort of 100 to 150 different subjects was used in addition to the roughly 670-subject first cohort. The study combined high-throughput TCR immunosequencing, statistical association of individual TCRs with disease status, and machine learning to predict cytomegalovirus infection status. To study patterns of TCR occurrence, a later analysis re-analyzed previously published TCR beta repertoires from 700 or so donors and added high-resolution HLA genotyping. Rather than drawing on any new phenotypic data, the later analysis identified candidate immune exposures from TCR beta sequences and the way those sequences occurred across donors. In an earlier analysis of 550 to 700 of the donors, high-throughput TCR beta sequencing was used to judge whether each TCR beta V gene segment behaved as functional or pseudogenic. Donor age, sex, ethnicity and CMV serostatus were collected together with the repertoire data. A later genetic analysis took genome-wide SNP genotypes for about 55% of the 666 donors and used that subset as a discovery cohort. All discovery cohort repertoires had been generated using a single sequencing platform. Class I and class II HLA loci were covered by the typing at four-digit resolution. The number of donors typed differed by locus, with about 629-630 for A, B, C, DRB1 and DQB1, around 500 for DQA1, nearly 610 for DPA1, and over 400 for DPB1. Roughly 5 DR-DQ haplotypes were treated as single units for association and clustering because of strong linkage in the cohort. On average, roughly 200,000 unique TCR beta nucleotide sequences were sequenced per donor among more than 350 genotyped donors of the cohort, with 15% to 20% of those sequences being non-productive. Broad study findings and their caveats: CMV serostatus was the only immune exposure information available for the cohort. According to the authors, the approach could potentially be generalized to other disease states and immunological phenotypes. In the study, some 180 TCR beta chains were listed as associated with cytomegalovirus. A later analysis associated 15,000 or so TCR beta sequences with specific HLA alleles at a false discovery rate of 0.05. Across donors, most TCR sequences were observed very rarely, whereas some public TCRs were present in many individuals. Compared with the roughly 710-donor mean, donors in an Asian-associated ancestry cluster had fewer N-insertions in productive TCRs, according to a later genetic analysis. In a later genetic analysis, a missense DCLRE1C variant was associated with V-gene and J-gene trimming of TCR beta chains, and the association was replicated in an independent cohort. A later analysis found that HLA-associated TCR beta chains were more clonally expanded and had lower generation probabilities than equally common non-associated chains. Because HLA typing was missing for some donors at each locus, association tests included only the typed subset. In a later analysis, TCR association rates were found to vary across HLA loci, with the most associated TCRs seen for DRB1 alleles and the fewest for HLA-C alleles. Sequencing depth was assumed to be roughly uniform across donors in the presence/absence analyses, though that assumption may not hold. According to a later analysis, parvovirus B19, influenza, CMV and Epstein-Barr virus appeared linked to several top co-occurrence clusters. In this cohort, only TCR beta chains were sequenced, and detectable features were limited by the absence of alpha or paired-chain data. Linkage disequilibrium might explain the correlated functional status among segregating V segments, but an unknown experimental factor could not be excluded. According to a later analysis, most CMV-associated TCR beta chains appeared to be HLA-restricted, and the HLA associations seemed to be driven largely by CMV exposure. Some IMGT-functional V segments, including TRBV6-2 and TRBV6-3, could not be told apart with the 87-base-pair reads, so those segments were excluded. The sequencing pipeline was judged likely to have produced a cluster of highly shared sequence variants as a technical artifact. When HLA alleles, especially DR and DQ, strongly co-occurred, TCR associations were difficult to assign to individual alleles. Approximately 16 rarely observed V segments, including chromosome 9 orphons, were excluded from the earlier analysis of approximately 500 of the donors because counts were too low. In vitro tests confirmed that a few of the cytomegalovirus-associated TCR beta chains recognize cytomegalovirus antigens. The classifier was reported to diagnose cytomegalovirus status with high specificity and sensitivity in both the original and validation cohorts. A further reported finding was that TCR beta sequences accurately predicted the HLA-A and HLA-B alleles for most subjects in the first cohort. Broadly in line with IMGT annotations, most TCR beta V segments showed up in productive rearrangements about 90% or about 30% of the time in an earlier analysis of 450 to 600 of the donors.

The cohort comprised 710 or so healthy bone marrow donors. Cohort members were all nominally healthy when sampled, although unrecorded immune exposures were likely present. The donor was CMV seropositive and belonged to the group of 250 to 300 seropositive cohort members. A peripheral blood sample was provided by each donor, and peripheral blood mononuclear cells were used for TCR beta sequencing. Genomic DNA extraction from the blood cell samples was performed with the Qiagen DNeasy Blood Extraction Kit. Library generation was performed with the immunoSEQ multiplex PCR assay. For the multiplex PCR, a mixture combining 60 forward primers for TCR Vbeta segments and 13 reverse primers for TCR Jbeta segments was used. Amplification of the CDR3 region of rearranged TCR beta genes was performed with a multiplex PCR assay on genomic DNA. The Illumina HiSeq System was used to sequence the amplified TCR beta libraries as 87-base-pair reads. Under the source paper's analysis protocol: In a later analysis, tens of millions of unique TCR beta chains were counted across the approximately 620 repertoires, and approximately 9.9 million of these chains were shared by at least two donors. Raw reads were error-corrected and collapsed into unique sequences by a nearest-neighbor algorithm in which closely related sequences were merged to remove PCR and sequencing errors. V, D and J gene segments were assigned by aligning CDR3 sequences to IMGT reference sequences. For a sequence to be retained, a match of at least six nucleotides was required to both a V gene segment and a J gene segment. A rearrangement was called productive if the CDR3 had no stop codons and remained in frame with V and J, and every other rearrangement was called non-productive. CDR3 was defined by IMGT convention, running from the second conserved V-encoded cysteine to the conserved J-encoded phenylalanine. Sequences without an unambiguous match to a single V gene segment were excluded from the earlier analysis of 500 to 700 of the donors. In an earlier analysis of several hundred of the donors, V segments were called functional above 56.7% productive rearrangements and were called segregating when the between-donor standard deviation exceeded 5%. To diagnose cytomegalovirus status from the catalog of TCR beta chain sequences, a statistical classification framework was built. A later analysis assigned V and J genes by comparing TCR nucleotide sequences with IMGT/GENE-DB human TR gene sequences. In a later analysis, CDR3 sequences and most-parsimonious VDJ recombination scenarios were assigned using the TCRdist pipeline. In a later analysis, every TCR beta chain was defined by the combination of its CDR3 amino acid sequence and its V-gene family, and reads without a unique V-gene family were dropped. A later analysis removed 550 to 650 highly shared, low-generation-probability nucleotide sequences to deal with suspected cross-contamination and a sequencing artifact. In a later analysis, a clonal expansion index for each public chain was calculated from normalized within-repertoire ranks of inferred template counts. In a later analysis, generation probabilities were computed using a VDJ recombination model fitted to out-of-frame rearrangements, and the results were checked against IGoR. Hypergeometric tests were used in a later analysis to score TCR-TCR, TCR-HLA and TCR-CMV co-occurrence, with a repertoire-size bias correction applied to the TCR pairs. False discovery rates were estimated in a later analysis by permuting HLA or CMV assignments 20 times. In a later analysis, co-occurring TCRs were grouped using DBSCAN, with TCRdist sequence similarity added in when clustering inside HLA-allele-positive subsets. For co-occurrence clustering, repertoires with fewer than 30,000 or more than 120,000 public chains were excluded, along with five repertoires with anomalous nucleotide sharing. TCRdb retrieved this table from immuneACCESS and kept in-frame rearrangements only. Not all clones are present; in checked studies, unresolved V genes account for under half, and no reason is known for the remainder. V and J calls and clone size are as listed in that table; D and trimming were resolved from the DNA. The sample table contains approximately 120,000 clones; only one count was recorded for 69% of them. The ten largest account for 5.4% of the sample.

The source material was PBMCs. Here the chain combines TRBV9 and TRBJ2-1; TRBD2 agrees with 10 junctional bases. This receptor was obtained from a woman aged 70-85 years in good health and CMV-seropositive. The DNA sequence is TGTGCCAGCAGCGCCGGGACTAGCGCGAACAATGAGCAGTTCTTC. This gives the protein CASSAGTSANNEQFF.